Each of the 32 T cell receptor beta chains below was sequenced from the same sample in a study of blood T cell repertoires in COVID-19. TCRdb's copy holds only in-frame clones and misses some; the assay was immunoSEQ multiplex PCR. The sample includes about 48,000 clones, around 80% of them seen just once. Sequenced sample: peripheral blood. These receptors all stem from a human donor in a cohort sampled during active COVID-19.

The chain links TRBV5-4 to TRBJ1-2, with 7 bases that match TRBD1. The CDR3 is 16 amino acids. J lost 4 bases, V lost 4 bases, and 13 bases had no gene match. Germline V CDR1 and CDR2: SGHNT, YYREEE (reference sequence). The CDR3 DNA sequence: TGTGCCAGCAGCGATAAGGGGGCGCGGTCTCGCTATGGCTACACCTTC. Translated: CASSDKGARSRYGYTF. Variable domain in full (rest from reference TRBV5-4 and TRBJ1-2): ETGVTQSPTHLIKTRGQQVTLRCSSQSGHNTVSWYQQALGQGPQFIFQYYREEENGRGNFPPRFSGLQFPNYSSELNVNALELDDSALYLCASSDKGARSRYGYTFGSGTRLTVV.

The chain recombines TRBV20-1 with TRBJ2-2; TRBD1 agrees at 7 bases. The CDR3 runs to 15 residues. CDR1 is DFQATT, CDR2 SNEGSKA, per germline (reference sequence). The V gene end was trimmed by 3 bases and the J gene end by 1 base; junction bases not matched to a gene: 5. CDR3 region: CSASDRVWNTGELFF. CDR3 DNA: TGCAGTGCTAGTGACAGGGTTTGGAACACCGGGGAGCTGTTTTTT.

V usage is TRBV7-3 and J usage is TRBJ2-1, with 7 bases that match TRBD2. Per the germline V gene, CDR1 is SGHTA and CDR2 is FQGTGA. V was pared by 1 base and J by 0 bases, with 3 bases of the junction left unmatched. The CDR3 is 16 amino acids. The CDR3 nucleotides are TGTGCCAGCAGCTTAAACGGGGGGATCTCCTACAATGAGCAGTTCTTC. Translated: CASSLNGGISYNEQFF.

The chain recombines TRBV7-9 with TRBJ1-2; 8 nucleotides line up with TRBD1. Unmatched junction bases numbered 4, after V lost 0 bases and J lost 4 bases. In germline, CDR1 is SEHNR, CDR2 FQNEAQ (reference sequence). The CDR3 has 15 residues. The CDR3 sequence: CASSLAGQGGYGYTF. The CDR3 nucleotides read TGTGCCAGCAGCTTAGCCGGACAGGGCGGCTATGGCTACACCTTC.

The CDR3, as DNA: TGTGCCGCTGCGGGACAGGGAGACGGCTATGGCTACACCTTC. Protein product: CAAAGQGDGYGYTF. This chain connects TRBV10-3 to TRBJ1-2; 9 bases are a match to TRBD1. Germline lookup yields CDR1 ENHRY and CDR2 SYGVKD. With V trimmed by 11 bases and J by 4 bases, 11 bases remained unmatched. The CDR3 spans 14 residues.

V and J are TRBV6-5 and TRBJ1-4; 7 bases fit TRBD1. CDR3 length: 14 amino acids. V trimming: 7 bases; J trimming: 6 bases; junction bases outside the gene matches: 8. Germline assignment: CDR1 MNHEY and CDR2 SVGAGI. Here the CDR3 reads CASTTRGPYEKLFF. CDR3 nucleotides: TGTGCCAGCACCACGAGGGGGCCTTATGAAAAACTGTTTTTT.

This clone was picked up one time. The chain recombines TRBV30 with TRBJ2-5, with TRBD1 matching over 9 bases. The V gene end was trimmed by 5 bases and the J gene end by 5 bases; junction bases not matched to a gene: 3. CDR1 GTSNPN and CDR2 SVGIG come from the germline V gene (reference sequence). The CDR3 is 12 residues long. CDR3: CAWGTGTETQYF. The CDR3 DNA follows: TGTGCCTGGGGGACAGGGACCGAGACCCAGTACTTC. The full variable domain, rest sourced from reference TRBV30 and TRBJ2-5, is SQTIHQWPATLVQPVGSPLSLECTVEGTSNPNLYWYRQAAGRGLQLLFYSVGIGQISSEVPQNLSASRPQDRQFILSSKKLLLSDSGFYLCAWGTGTETQYFGPGTRLLVL.

This clone was seen only a few times. V is TRBV6-6 and J is TRBJ2-7; D call uncertain. Trimming removed 5 bases from V and 2 bases from J, with 10 bases in between. Germline values: CDR1 MNHNY, CDR2 SVGAGI (reference sequence). CDR3 length: 13 residues. The CDR3 here is CASSAGSAYEQYF. The CDR3 DNA reads TGTGCCAGCAGTGCCGGGTCGGCCTACGAGCAGTACTTC.

For the CDR3, the DNA is TGTGCCAGCAGCTCACTAAGGGGGAACGAGCAGTACTTC. This translates into CASSSLRGNEQYF. The gene calls are TRBV7-2 and TRBJ2-7, with a tentative D call TRBD1 (6 bases). V was shortened by 4 bases and J by 5 bases, with 12 bases between the two germline ends. This CDR3 comprises 13 residues. Per germline, CDR1 SGHTA and CDR2 FQGNSA. Filled out from reference TRBV7-2 and TRBJ2-7, the complete variable domain reads GAGVSQSPSNKVTEKGKDVELRCDPISGHTALYWYRQSLGQGLEFLIYFQGNSAPDKSGLPSDRFSAERTGGSVSTLTIQRTQQEDSAVYLCASSSLRGNEQYFGPGTRLTVT.

This chain connects TRBV13 to TRBJ2-1; D gene unclear. The CDR3 has 12 residues. Trimming removed 3 bases at V and 6 bases at J, with 6 bases between. CDR1 and CDR2 from the germline V gene are PRHDT and FYEKMQ (reference sequence). This CDR3 reads CASSFSINEQFF. DNA for the CDR3: TGTGCCAGCAGCTTCTCTATCAATGAGCAGTTCTTC.

The chain carries TRBV20-1 and TRBJ2-2; TRBD2 is a possible D gene (6 bases). V lost 6 bases, J lost 9 bases, and 11 bases lay in between. The CDR3 has 11 residues. The germline CDR1 and CDR2 sequences are DFQATT and SNEGSKA (reference sequence). CDR3 amino acids: CSARRGWELFF. The CDR3 DNA follows: TGCAGTGCCAGACGGGGGTGGGAGCTGTTTTTT.

The genes are TRBV7-8 and TRBJ2-7; 7 bases map to TRBD1. The CDR3 is 17 amino acids. Germline loops: CDR1 SGHVS, CDR2 FQNEAQ. The V segment lost 5 bases and the J segment 2 bases; nucleotides outside the gene matches: 15. This CDR3 is CASSAGLSRDRAYEQYF. CDR3 coding DNA: TGTGCCAGCAGCGCAGGACTTAGCAGGGACAGAGCCTACGAGCAGTACTTC. Looking up the rest from reference TRBV7-8 and TRBJ2-7 gives the full variable domain: GAGVSQSPRYKVAKRGQDVALRCDPISGHVSLFWYQQALGQGPEFLTYFQNEAQLDKSGLPSDRFFAERPEGSVSTLKIQRTQQEDSAVYLCASSAGLSRDRAYEQYFGPGTRLTVT.

The rearrangement joins TRBV6-5 to TRBJ2-2, with D perhaps TRBD1 (5 bases). CDR3 length: 14 amino acids. Germline V gene sequence: CDR1 MNHEY, CDR2 SVGAGI. V dropped 8 bases and J dropped 5 bases, with 15 bases sitting between them. This CDR3 reads CASLRQGYTGELFF. CDR3 nucleotide sequence: TGTGCCAGCCTCAGGCAGGGATATACCGGGGAGCTGTTTTTT.

The CDR3 loop is CASSYWAGGADEAFF. The DNA for the CDR3 is TGTGCCAGCAGTTACTGGGCAGGGGGCGCGGATGAAGCTTTCTTT. The genes are TRBV6-5 and TRBJ1-1; 8 positions agree with TRBD1. The CDR3 consists of 15 residues. Germline V gene data show CDR1 as MNHEY and CDR2 as SVGAGI. V was clipped by 1 base and J by 7 bases; unmatched bases: 8.

J is TRBJ1-6 and V is TRBV7-8, with a weak D call TRBD1 (6 bases). CDR1 and CDR2 (germline): SGHVS, FQNEAQ. The CDR3 is 15 residues long. Trimming took off 5 bases at V and 10 bases at J, with 18 bases between the two ends. The CDR3 region is CASSGTKGVGSPLHF. Written as DNA, the CDR3 is TGTGCCAGCAGCGGCACTAAGGGGGTAGGATCACCCCTCCACTTT.

This chain connects TRBV15 to TRBJ1-6; D is undetermined. Germline V gives CDR1 LNHNV, CDR2 YYDKDF (reference sequence). The CDR3 extends over 13 amino acids. Trimming cost V 8 bases and J 5 bases, with 10 bases left between them. DNA of the CDR3: TGTGCCACCGGCGAGGGCGATAATTCACCCCTCCACTTT. It yields the protein CATGEGDNSPLHF.

This clone was observed a few times. J is TRBJ2-2 and V is TRBV18, with D unclear. The germline V and J ends were trimmed by 2 bases and 6 bases, with 7 bases remaining between them. The length of the CDR3 is 13 residues. Germline assignment: CDR1 KGHSH and CDR2 LQKENI. This CDR3 is CASSPSDSGELFF. Here the CDR3 DNA reads TGTGCCAGCTCACCATCCGACTCCGGGGAGCTGTTTTTT.

This chain links TRBV15 with TRBJ2-7; 8 bases fit TRBD1. This CDR3 region has 14 residues. J lost 3 bases, V lost 3 bases, and 4 bases had no gene match. Germline loops: CDR1 LNHNV, CDR2 YYDKDF (reference sequence). The CDR3 loop is CATSRPGQGYEQYF. For the CDR3, the DNA is TGTGCCACCAGCAGGCCAGGACAGGGCTACGAGCAGTACTTC.

This chain links TRBV30 with TRBJ2-1; D gene unclear. Germline lookup yields CDR1 GTSNPN and CDR2 SVGIG (reference sequence). The CDR3 has 14 amino acids. The CDR3, as DNA: TGTGCTGTGGAGCGCGCTCTAAAATACAATGAGCAGTTCTTC. The encoded protein is CAVERALKYNEQFF.

The V and J genes are TRBV3-1 (or the pseudogene TRBV3-2) and TRBJ2-1; D not certain. Germline-derived CDR1 and CDR2 are LGHDT and YNNKEL (reference sequence). The CDR3 spans 11 residues. V gave up 1 base and J gave up 10 bases, with 5 bases separating them. CDR3 in amino acids: CASSQVEEQFF. The CDR3 DNA reads as TGTGCCAGCAGCCAAGTAGAAGAGCAGTTCTTC.

CDR3 DNA sequence: TGTGCCAGCAGCCGTACAGGGGTGATGTCCTACGAGCAGTACTTC. It yields the protein CASSRTGVMSYEQYF. The gene calls are TRBV7-2 and TRBJ2-7, with TRBD1 matching 7 bases. The CDR3 has 15 residues. V was pared by 5 bases and J by 1 base, with 8 bases of the junction left unmatched. Per the germline V gene, CDR1 is SGHTA and CDR2 is FQGNSA.

The genes are TRBV6-2 or TRBV6-3 and TRBJ2-7, with 9 bases identical to TRBD1. The CDR3 loop spans 16 amino acids. Germline V gives CDR1 MNHEY, CDR2 SVGEGT. Trimming at V came to 4 bases and at J to 5 bases, leaving 12 bases not matched to a gene. The CDR3 DNA reads TGTGCCAGCAGTTCCACGACAGGGGGTGCTAGCCACGAGCAGTACTTC. It codes for CASSSTTGGASHEQYF.

The chain carries TRBV29-1 and TRBJ2-2; 8 bases line up with TRBD1. Germline CDR1 reads SQVTM; CDR2 reads ANQGSEA. The CDR3 has 16 residues. Germline trimming cut 4 bases from V and 4 bases from J; bases unmatched to any gene: 11. The DNA for the CDR3 is TGCAGCGTTGCCCTCCTCAGGGGGCGGGTCACCGGGGAGCTGTTTTTT. Translating gives CSVALLRGRVTGELFF.

The chain has TRBV6-5 and TRBJ1-6; weak D call: TRBD1 (6 bases). With 8 bases removed from V and 5 bases from J, the gap between germline ends came to 10 bases. This CDR3 has 13 amino acids. Per the germline V gene, CDR1 is MNHEY and CDR2 is SVGAGI. The CDR3 is CASRRDNNSPLHF. In DNA form, the CDR3 reads TGTGCCAGCCGAAGGGACAATAATTCACCCCTCCACTTT.

The chain uses TRBV6-2 or TRBV6-3 and TRBJ2-1; D remains unclear. CDR1 and CDR2 from the germline V gene are MNHEY and SVGEGT. Trimming left V 0 bases short and J 9 bases short, with 18 bases between. The CDR3 runs to 16 residues. The CDR3 sequence is CASSYSIWSQSGEQFF. As DNA, the CDR3 is TGTGCCAGCAGTTACTCGATTTGGTCACAGTCTGGTGAGCAGTTCTTC.

The rearrangement joins TRBV11-2 to TRBJ1-2; no definite D call. Trimming left V 2 bases short and J 8 bases short, with 6 bases between. The CDR3 sequence is 11 residues long. In germline, CDR1 is SGHAT, CDR2 FQNNGV. The CDR3 sequence is CASSLLEGYTF. The CDR3 DNA sequence: TGTGCCAGCAGCTTATTAGAGGGCTACACCTTC.

This chain joins TRBV7-2 and TRBJ1-4; D gene ambiguous. This CDR3 comprises 13 residues. The V end was cut by 3 bases, the J end by 4 bases, with 6 bases between. Germline V gene data show CDR1 as SGHTA and CDR2 as FQGNSA. CDR3 sequence: CASSLDYNEKLFF. The CDR3 nucleotides are TGTGCCAGCAGCTTGGACTATAATGAAAAACTGTTTTTT. Based on the CDR3 plus reference TRBV7-2 and TRBJ1-4, the full variable domain is GAGVSQSPSNKVTEKGKDVELRCDPISGHTALYWYRQSLGQGLEFLIYFQGNSAPDKSGLPSDRFSAERTGGSVSTLTIQRTQQEDSAVYLCASSLDYNEKLFFGSGTQLSVL.

Only a few counts were recorded for this clone. V and J are TRBV6-6 and TRBJ1-5; 7 nucleotides agree with TRBD1. CDR3 size: 14 residues. From germline, CDR1 is MNHNY and CDR2 SVGAGI (reference sequence). V shed 4 bases and J 6 bases; nucleotides not matched to a gene: 6. The CDR3 sequence is CASSSVRGSQPQHF. The CDR3 coding sequence is TGTGCCAGCAGTTCGGTCAGGGGGAGTCAGCCCCAGCATTTT.

The V and J genes are TRBV6-5 and TRBJ1-5, with D uncertain. Looked up from germline, CDR1 is MNHEY and CDR2 is SVGAGI. The CDR3 runs 15 residues. Trimming took 7 bases from V and 2 from J, leaving 15 bases between them. CDR3 in amino acids: CASTSKRGRNQPQHF. Here the CDR3 DNA reads TGTGCCAGCACCTCAAAGCGGGGTCGCAATCAGCCCCAGCATTTT.

This clone was seen once. The gene calls are TRBV5-1 and TRBJ2-1; TRBD2 agrees at 7 bases. The CDR3 sequence is 18 residues long. Germline CDR1 SGHRS, CDR2 YFSETQ. V gave up 4 bases and J gave up 5 bases; unmatched junction bases: 18. The CDR3 DNA follows: TGCGCCAGCAGCCCTGGGGTAGGGGCGGGGACTACTAACAATGAGCAGTTCTTC. Its translation is CASSPGVGAGTTNNEQFF.

V usage is TRBV30 and J usage is TRBJ1-3; D is uncertain. CDR3 size: 14 residues. Germline V gene lookup returns CDR1 GTSNPN and CDR2 SVGIG (reference sequence). Trimming stripped 3 bases from V and 4 bases from J, with 13 bases between. CDR3 sequence reads: CAWRRGTPGNTIYF. CDR3 nucleotides: TGTGCCTGGAGAAGAGGAACTCCCGGAAACACCATATATTTT.

V and J are TRBV6-5 and TRBJ1-2; no clear D. Germline values: CDR1 MNHEY, CDR2 SVGAGI. This CDR3 comprises 15 residues. Trimming took off 0 bases at V and 0 bases at J, with 8 bases between the two ends. The CDR3 is CASSYSSGANYGYTF. CDR3 sequence (DNA): TGTGCCAGCAGTTACTCGAGTGGAGCTAACTATGGCTACACCTTC.